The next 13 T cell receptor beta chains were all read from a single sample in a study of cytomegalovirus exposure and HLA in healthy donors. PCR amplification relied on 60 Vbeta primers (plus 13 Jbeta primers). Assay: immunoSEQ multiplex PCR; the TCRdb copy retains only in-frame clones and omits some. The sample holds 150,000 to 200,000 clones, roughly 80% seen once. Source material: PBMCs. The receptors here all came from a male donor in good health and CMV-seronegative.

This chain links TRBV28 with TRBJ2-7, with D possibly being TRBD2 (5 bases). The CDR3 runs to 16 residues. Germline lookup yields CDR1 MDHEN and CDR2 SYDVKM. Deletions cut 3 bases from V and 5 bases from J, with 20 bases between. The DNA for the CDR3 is TGTGCCAGCAGTTTGATATTTCGAGGGAGTCTCAACGAGCAGTACTTC. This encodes CASSLIFRGSLNEQYF.

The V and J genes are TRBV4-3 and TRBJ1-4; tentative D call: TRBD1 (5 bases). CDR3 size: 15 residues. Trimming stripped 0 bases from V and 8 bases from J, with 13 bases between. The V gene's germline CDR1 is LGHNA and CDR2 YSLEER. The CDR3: CASSQEGQTREKLFF. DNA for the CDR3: TGCGCCAGCAGCCAAGAGGGGCAGACAAGAGAAAAACTGTTTTTT.

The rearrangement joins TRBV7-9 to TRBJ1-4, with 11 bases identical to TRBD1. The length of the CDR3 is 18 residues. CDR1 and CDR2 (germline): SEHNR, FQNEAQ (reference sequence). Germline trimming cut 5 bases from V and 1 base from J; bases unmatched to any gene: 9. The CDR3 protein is CASSTRRTGGKTNEKLFF. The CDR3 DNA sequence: TGTGCCAGCAGCACCAGGCGGACAGGGGGCAAAACTAATGAAAAACTGTTTTTT.

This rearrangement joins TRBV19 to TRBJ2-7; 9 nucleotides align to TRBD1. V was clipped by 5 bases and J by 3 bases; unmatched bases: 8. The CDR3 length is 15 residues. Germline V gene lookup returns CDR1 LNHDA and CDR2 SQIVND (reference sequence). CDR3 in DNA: TGTGCCAGTAGTCCTGGGGGGACAGGGTACTACGAGCAGTACTTC. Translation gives CASSPGGTGYYEQYF.

This CDR3 is CASSPRSTGELFF. CDR3 in DNA: TGTGCCAGCAGCCCACGTAGTACCGGGGAGCTGTTTTTT. The J gene is TRBJ2-2, the V gene TRBV7-9; no clear D. Germline V lookup: CDR1 SEHNR, CDR2 FQNEAQ (reference sequence). V gave up 5 bases and J gave up 5 bases, with 9 bases separating them. There are 13 residues in the CDR3.

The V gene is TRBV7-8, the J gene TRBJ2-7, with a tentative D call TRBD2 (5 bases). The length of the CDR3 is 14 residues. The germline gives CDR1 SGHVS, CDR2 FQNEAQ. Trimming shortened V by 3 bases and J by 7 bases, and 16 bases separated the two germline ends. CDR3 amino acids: CASSFSGSLGEQYF. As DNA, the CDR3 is TGTGCCAGCAGCTTCTCGGGGAGCCTGGGGGAGCAGTACTTC.

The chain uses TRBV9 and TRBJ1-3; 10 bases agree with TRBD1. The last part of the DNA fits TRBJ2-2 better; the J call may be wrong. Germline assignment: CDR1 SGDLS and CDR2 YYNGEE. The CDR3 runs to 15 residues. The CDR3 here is CASSPGTGETGELFF. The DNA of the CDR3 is TGTGCCAGCAGCCCTGGGACAGGGGAAACCGGGGAGCTGTTTTTT.

CDR3 amino acids: CASSLVLGEGIWFF. DNA of the CDR3: TGTGCCAGCAGCTTAGTTTTGGGGGAGGGCATTTGGTTCTTC. The chain joins TRBV7-2 to TRBJ2-1, with 7 nucleotides matching TRBD2. The length of the CDR3 is 14 residues. V lost 1 base, J lost 15 bases, and 12 bases stayed unmatched. Germline V gene data show CDR1 as SGHTA and CDR2 as FQGNSA.

The CDR3 sequence is CASSSPDRASYEQYF. The CDR3 nucleotides read TGTGCCAGCAGCTCCCCCGACAGGGCCAGCTACGAGCAGTACTTC. The chain employs TRBV7-2 and TRBJ2-7, with 7 bases fitting TRBD1. V lost 4 bases, J lost 3 bases, and 9 bases stayed unmatched. CDR1 and CDR2 from the germline V gene are SGHTA and FQGNSA. The CDR3 has 15 amino acids.

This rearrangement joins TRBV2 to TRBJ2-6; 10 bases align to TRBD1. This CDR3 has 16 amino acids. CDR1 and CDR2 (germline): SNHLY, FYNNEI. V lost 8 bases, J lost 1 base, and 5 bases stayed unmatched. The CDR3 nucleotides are TGTGCCAGCCACCGGGACAGGGGATCTGGGGCCAACGTCCTGACTTTC. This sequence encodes CASHRDRGSGANVLTF. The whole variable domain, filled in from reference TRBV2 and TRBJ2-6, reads EPEVTQTPSHQVTQMGQEVILRCVPISNHLYFYWYRQILGQKVEFLVSFYNNEISEKSEIFDDQFSVERPDGSNFTLKIRSTKLEDSAMYFCASHRDRGSGANVLTFGAGSRLTVL.

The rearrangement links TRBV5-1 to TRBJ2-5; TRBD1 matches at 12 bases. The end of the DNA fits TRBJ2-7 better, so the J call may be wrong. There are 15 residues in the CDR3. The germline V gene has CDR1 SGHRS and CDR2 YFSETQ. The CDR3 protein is CASSFRDRGRDEQYF. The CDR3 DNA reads TGCGCCAGCAGCTTCCGGGACAGGGGGCGGGACGAGCAGTACTTC.

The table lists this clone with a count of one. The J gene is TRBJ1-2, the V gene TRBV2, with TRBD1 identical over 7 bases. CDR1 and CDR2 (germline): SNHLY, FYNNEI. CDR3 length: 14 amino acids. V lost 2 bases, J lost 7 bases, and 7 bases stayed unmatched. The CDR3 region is CASSEWGQQFGYTF. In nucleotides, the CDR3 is TGTGCCAGCAGTGAATGGGGACAGCAGTTTGGCTACACCTTC.

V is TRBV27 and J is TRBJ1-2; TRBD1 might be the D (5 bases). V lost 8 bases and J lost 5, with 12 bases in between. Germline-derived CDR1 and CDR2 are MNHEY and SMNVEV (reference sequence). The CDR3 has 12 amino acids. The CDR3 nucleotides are TGTGCCAGCGCTCCCCGGGGGTATGGCTACACCTTC. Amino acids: CASAPRGYGYTF.